This TCR beta chain was sequenced for a study of blood T cell repertoires in COVID-19. V lost 8 bases to trimming and J lost 2 bases, with 8 bases between them. The CDR3 covers 12 residues. Germline V CDR1 and CDR2: LGHDT, YNNKEL (reference sequence). Clones were sequenced by immunoSEQ multiplex PCR, and TCRdb holds only the in-frame ones, with some missing. Among 170,000 or so clones listed, 85% to 90% were seen once. The chain carries TRBV3-1 (or the pseudogene TRBV3-2) and TRBJ2-3, with a tentative D call TRBD1 (5 bases). The sequencing sample was made of peripheral blood. The origin of this receptor is a man aged 50-60 years with active or convalescent COVID-19. The CDR3 sequence is CASDSHTDTQYF. The CDR3 coding sequence is TGTGCCAGCGACAGCCACACAGATACGCAGTATTTT.